What follows is one TCR beta chain and its context. Generated by immunoSEQ multiplex PCR, the TCRdb table keeps only in-frame clones and is missing some. The data show 200,000 to 300,000 clones, about 92% seen once. The sample belongs to a study of cytomegalovirus exposure and HLA in healthy donors. Germline loops: CDR1 LNHDA, CDR2 SQIVND (reference sequence). V shed 4 bases and J 4 bases; nucleotides not matched to a gene: 11. The CDR3 loop spans 17 amino acids. This chain uses TRBV19 with TRBJ1-5; 9 bases are shared with TRBD1. The receptor was isolated from a woman in her 30s in good health and CMV-seronegative. The material sequenced was PBMCs. CDR3 protein: CASSTPPGTGWNQPQHF. CDR3 sequence (DNA): TGTGCCAGTAGTACCCCCCCCGGGACAGGGTGGAATCAGCCCCAGCATTTT.